A single sample is the source of the 26 T cell receptor beta chains below, sequenced in a study of OX40 agonist ivuxolimab in advanced cancers. Profiling relied on immunoSEQ multiplex PCR, and the TCRdb table lists in-frame clones only, not all of them. In the table there are tens of thousands of clones, just under 85% of which are singletons. Sequencing used CD4+ or CD8+ T cells sorted from blood, obtained in a trial of the OX40 agonist ivuxolimab. Every receptor here comes from an adult with an advanced solid tumor such as melanoma, head and neck, liver or kidney cancer.

The chain has TRBV30 and TRBJ2-4; 7 nucleotides align to TRBD1. V lost 1 base, J lost 10 bases, and 4 bases stayed unmatched. The CDR3 length is 12 residues. Germline assignment: CDR1 GTSNPN and CDR2 SVGIG (reference sequence). CDR3 loop: CAWSADREIQYF. The CDR3 DNA follows: TGTGCCTGGAGTGCCGACAGGGAAATTCAGTACTTC. The variable domain in full, completed from reference TRBV30 and TRBJ2-4, reads SQTIHQWPATLVQPVGSPLSLECTVEGTSNPNLYWYRQAAGRGLQLLFYSVGIGQISSEVPQNLSASRPQDRQFILSSKKLLLSDSGFYLCAWSADREIQYFGAGTRLSVL.

The V and J genes are TRBV2 and TRBJ2-1, with D unclear. V was trimmed by 6 bases and J by 4 bases, leaving 19 bases between them. The V gene's germline CDR1 is SNHLY and CDR2 FYNNEI. CDR3 length: 16 residues. The CDR3 is CASSLTRARQYNEQFF. The CDR3 DNA reads TGTGCCAGCAGCCTCACGCGTGCTCGGCAATACAATGAGCAGTTCTTC. Supplemented by reference TRBV2 and TRBJ2-1, the full variable domain reads EPEVTQTPSHQVTQMGQEVILRCVPISNHLYFYWYRQILGQKVEFLVSFYNNEISEKSEIFDDQFSVERPDGSNFTLKIRSTKLEDSAMYFCASSLTRARQYNEQFFGPGTRLTVL.

This chain joins TRBV2 and TRBJ2-7; D possibly corresponds to TRBD2 (6 bases). V shed 4 bases and J shed 3 bases, with 16 bases lying between them. Germline loops: CDR1 SNHLY, CDR2 FYNNEI. CDR3 length: 15 amino acids. CDR3 coding DNA: TGTGCCAGCAGTGCGGGCGGGACCACCGTCTACGAGCAGTACTTC. Amino acids: CASSAGGTTVYEQYF.

The chain employs TRBV7-2 and TRBJ2-2, with D perhaps TRBD1 (6 bases). V lost 7 bases and J lost 6, with 15 bases in between. Germline-derived CDR1 and CDR2 are SGHTA and FQGNSA. The CDR3 is made up of 14 amino acids. CDR3 sequence reads: CASKNREPPGELFF. As DNA, the CDR3 is TGTGCCAGCAAAAACAGGGAACCCCCCGGGGAGCTGTTTTTT.

This chain joins TRBV7-3 and TRBJ2-7; maybe TRBD2 (6 bases). V shed 5 bases and J shed 0 bases, with 11 bases lying between them. The CDR3 sequence is 14 residues long. Germline values: CDR1 SGHTA, CDR2 FQGTGA. The CDR3 DNA follows: TGTGCCAGCAGCCCGGGGAGGAACTCCTACGAGCAGTACTTC. Its translation: CASSPGRNSYEQYF.

The chain combines TRBV18 with TRBJ1-5; 9 bases align to TRBD1. This CDR3 is 13 amino acids long. V shed 4 bases and J 6 bases; nucleotides not matched to a gene: 1. Germline V gives CDR1 KGHSH, CDR2 LQKENI. Here the CDR3 reads CASSLQGAQPQHF. The CDR3 DNA reads TGTGCCAGCTCACTACAGGGGGCTCAGCCCCAGCATTTT.

The chain employs TRBV10-3 and TRBJ2-3; 10 bases agree with TRBD2. Germline lookup yields CDR1 ENHRY and CDR2 SYGVKD. CDR3 length equals 13 residues. The J segment lost 5 bases and the V segment lost 10 bases, leaving 6 bases of the junction unmatched. The CDR3 coding sequence is TGTGCCACCGGGACTAGCGCCGGAGATACGCAGTATTTT. Its protein product is CATGTSAGDTQYF.

The chain uses TRBV7-2 and TRBJ2-3, with a tentative D call TRBD1 (5 bases). The CDR3 sequence is 14 residues long. Trimming cost V 4 bases and J 3 bases, with 11 bases left between them. CDR1 SGHTA and CDR2 FQGNSA come from the germline V gene. The CDR3 protein is CASSSDSGTDTQYF. The CDR3 DNA reads as TGTGCCAGCAGCTCAGATTCAGGGACAGATACGCAGTATTTT.

Here the CDR3 reads CAISVQGENTIYF. The CDR3, as DNA: TGTGCCATCAGTGTCCAGGGTGAAAACACCATATATTTT. The chain combines TRBV10-3 with TRBJ1-3; D is possibly TRBD1 (5 bases). Trimming took off 4 bases at V and 6 bases at J, with 10 bases between the two ends. CDR3 length equals 13 residues. Germline loops: CDR1 ENHRY, CDR2 SYGVKD.

V is TRBV5-1 and J is TRBJ1-3, with D perhaps matching TRBD1 (5 bases). Between the trimmed V and J ends, which lost 0 bases and 4 bases, there was a span of 11 bases. Germline assignment: CDR1 SGHRS and CDR2 YFSETQ. This CDR3 has 15 residues. The CDR3 protein is CASSLVVGGGNTIYF. The CDR3 DNA is TGCGCCAGCAGCTTGGTTGTCGGGGGAGGAAACACCATATATTTT.

The chain carries TRBV4-3 and TRBJ1-6, with D perhaps matching TRBD1 (6 bases). V lost 3 bases, J lost 1 base, and 13 bases lay in between. CDR1 is LGHNA and CDR2 is YSLEER in the germline V gene. This CDR3 is built from 17 residues. CDR3 protein: CASSHGKGGSYNSPLHF. The CDR3 DNA reads TGCGCCAGCAGCCATGGAAAGGGGGGATCCTATAATTCACCCCTCCACTTT.

V gene TRBV11-2 combines with J gene TRBJ2-7; 8 bases map to TRBD2. CDR1 and CDR2 (germline): SGHAT, FQNNGV. The length of the CDR3 is 15 residues. Germline trimming cut 0 bases from V and 7 bases from J; bases unmatched to any gene: 8. CDR3: CASSLEAGVLIEQYF. CDR3 in DNA: TGTGCCAGCAGCTTAGAAGCGGGGGTTCTAATTGAGCAGTACTTC. The full variable domain, with the rest looked up from reference TRBV11-2 and TRBJ2-7, is EAGVAQSPRYKIIEKRQSVAFWCNPISGHATLYWYQQILGQGPKLLIQFQNNGVVDDSQLPKDRFSAERLKGVDSTLKIQPAKLEDSAVYLCASSLEAGVLIEQYFGPGTRLTVT.

The sample holds one count of this clone. The CDR3 reads CASSPRRGGSNTEAFF. In DNA, the CDR3 is TGTGCCAGCAGCCCACGCAGGGGTGGATCAAACACTGAAGCTTTCTTT. The J gene is TRBJ1-1, the V gene TRBV7-2, with D tentatively TRBD1 (6 bases). V was clipped by 5 bases and J by 2 bases, with 18 bases between them. Germline V lookup: CDR1 SGHTA, CDR2 FQGNSA. The CDR3 runs 16 residues.

The rearrangement joins TRBV10-1 to TRBJ2-1; the match to TRBD2 covers 8 bases. V was clipped by 5 bases and J by 4 bases; unmatched bases: 4. CDR1 WNHNN and CDR2 SYGVQD come from the germline V gene (reference sequence). CDR3 size: 14 residues. The CDR3 reads CASSLSGSYNEQFF. DNA for the CDR3: TGCGCCAGCAGTTTGAGCGGGAGTTACAATGAGCAGTTCTTC.

The rearrangement uses TRBV10-3 and TRBJ2-1, with a possible D match to TRBD2 (5 bases). The CDR3 totals 13 residues. V was clipped by 0 bases and J by 10 bases, with 10 bases between them. Germline CDR1 ENHRY, CDR2 SYGVKD. The CDR3 sequence is CAISESASYEQFF. Here the CDR3 DNA reads TGTGCCATCAGTGAGTCCGCTAGCTACGAGCAGTTCTTC.

This chain connects TRBV7-9 to TRBJ2-5; D may be TRBD1 (5 bases). The V gene lost 1 base and the J gene lost 5 bases, with 17 bases spanning the gap. The CDR3 runs 16 residues. Per germline, CDR1 SEHNR and CDR2 FQNEAQ (reference sequence). The CDR3 DNA reads as TGTGCCAGCAGCTTAGACAAGGGGCTCATCATGGAGACCCAGTACTTC. Translation: CASSLDKGLIMETQYF.

The chain links TRBV2 to TRBJ1-2; 7 bases are a match to TRBD1. The CDR3 loop spans 14 amino acids. The germline CDR1 and CDR2 sequences are SNHLY and FYNNEI. Losses at the gene ends were 5 bases for V and 4 bases for J; bases not matched to a gene: 7. The CDR3 bases are TGTGCCAGCAGTTTCGACAGGGAGGCCTATGGCTACACCTTC. Its translation is CASSFDREAYGYTF. The whole variable domain, remainder taken from reference TRBV2 and TRBJ1-2, is EPEVTQTPSHQVTQMGQEVILRCVPISNHLYFYWYRQILGQKVEFLVSFYNNEISEKSEIFDDQFSVERPDGSNFTLKIRSTKLEDSAMYFCASSFDREAYGYTFGSGTRLTVV.

The V call is TRBV19, the J call TRBJ2-7; TRBD2 matches at 13 bases. The CDR3 sequence is 16 residues long. Trimming at V came to 5 bases and at J to 2 bases, leaving 6 bases not matched to a gene. Germline V gene sequence: CDR1 LNHDA, CDR2 SQIVND (reference sequence). Here the CDR3 DNA reads TGTGCCAGTAGTTATGGGACTAGCGGGACTCCCTACGAGCAGTACTTC. Its translation: CASSYGTSGTPYEQYF.

This clone was detected a few times. This chain joins TRBV19 and TRBJ1-2; 8 bases line up with TRBD1. V was pared by 3 bases and J by 5 bases, with 5 bases of the junction left unmatched. This CDR3 has 14 amino acids. Germline V gene lookup returns CDR1 LNHDA and CDR2 SQIVND (reference sequence). The CDR3 coding sequence is TGTGCCAGTAGTATCGGCGACAGGGGATATGGCTACACCTTC. Residues: CASSIGDRGYGYTF.

This clone appeared a few times. The chain uses TRBV7-2 and TRBJ1-1, with 9 bases aligning to TRBD1. Trimming removed 7 bases from V and 4 bases from J; junction bases left unmatched: 7. CDR1 and CDR2 (germline): SGHTA, FQGNSA. The CDR3 totals 14 residues. The CDR3 reads CASNQQGAPTEAFF. The CDR3 bases are TGTGCCAGCAACCAACAGGGGGCGCCCACTGAAGCTTTCTTT.

This chain uses TRBV5-5 with TRBJ1-1, with a tentative D call TRBD1 (6 bases). Germline lookup yields CDR1 SGHKS and CDR2 YYEKEE (reference sequence). The V and J ends lost 0 bases and 7 bases respectively, with 13 bases between them. The CDR3 totals 14 residues. The CDR3 DNA reads as TGTGCCAGCAGCTTGGAAGGGGGACAACTTGAAGCTTTCTTT. Amino acids: CASSLEGGQLEAFF.

The chain joins TRBV30 to TRBJ2-1; D may be TRBD1 (5 bases). The germline CDR1 and CDR2 sequences are GTSNPN and SVGIG (reference sequence). V was trimmed by 4 bases and J by 3 bases, leaving 10 bases between them. The CDR3 spans 13 residues. The CDR3 DNA sequence: TGTGCCTGGACGGACATACACTACAATGAGCAGTTCTTC. Residues: CAWTDIHYNEQFF.

This chain joins TRBV5-1 and TRBJ1-1, with 10 bases matching TRBD1. V lost 7 bases to trimming and J lost 1 base; unmatched junction nucleotides: 4. The germline gives CDR1 SGHRS, CDR2 YFSETQ. The CDR3 totals 14 residues. As DNA, the CDR3 is TGCGCCAGCTCCCGGGACAGGGGGAACACTGAAGCTTTCTTT. It codes for CASSRDRGNTEAFF.

V usage is TRBV7-3 and J usage is TRBJ2-7; TRBD1 matches 11 bases. V shed 6 bases and J 0 bases; nucleotides not matched to a gene: 4. The CDR3 sequence is 15 residues long. Germline loops: CDR1 SGHTA, CDR2 FQGTGA. CDR3 sequence reads: CASSAGQGVSYEQYF. CDR3 sequence (DNA): TGTGCCAGCAGTGCGGGACAGGGGGTCTCCTACGAGCAGTACTTC.

The rearrangement uses TRBV27 and TRBJ2-1; D gene ambiguous. Germline V gene sequence: CDR1 MNHEY, CDR2 SMNVEV (reference sequence). The CDR3 length is 14 residues. The ends were cut back, 8 bases at V and 3 bases at J, with 14 bases in the middle. For the CDR3, the DNA is TGTGCCAGCCGTTGGCAGGATCGCTACAATGAGCAGTTCTTC. It is translated as CASRWQDRYNEQFF.

The chain combines TRBV6-5 with TRBJ2-3, with TRBD2 matching 8 bases. The CDR3 loop spans 13 amino acids. J was trimmed by 1 base and V by 7 bases; bases with no gene match: 1. Germline assignment: CDR1 MNHEY and CDR2 SVGAGI. The CDR3 nucleotides are TGTGCCAGCATGACTAGCGGCACAGATACGCAGTATTTT. Translating it yields CASMTSGTDTQYF.